A selection of T cell receptor beta chains follows, all from one sample in a study of vaccination and CD4 T cells after COVID-19. These receptors' targets are unknown. TCRdb independently ran MiXCR on the PCR reads; one entry per CDR3 protein. This sample carries about 19,000 distinct CDR3 sequences, 40% to 55% of them seen once, and the ten largest clones take 3%. The material sequenced was CD4+ T cells from blood, cultured in vitro, taken after SARS-CoV-2 vaccination. The receptors here all came from a human donor who had recovered from COVID-19. CDR3s include the opening cysteine and the closing phenylalanine or tryptophan. Fields, in order: clone size, CDR3 length, D gene, V gene, J gene, CDR3 protein, CDR3 DNA. D genes are given only for firm matches. Size is omitted from some rows. Given values are once, few, many or a class for expanded clones.

abundance: NA
len: 15
d_gene: NA
v_gene: TRBV21-1
j_gene: TRBJ2-7
CDR3aa: CASRGGTEVSYEQYF
CDR3nt: TGTGCCAGCAGAGGTGGGACTGAAGTTTCCTACGAGCAGTACTTC

abundance: NA
len: 17
d_gene: NA
v_gene: TRBV20-1
j_gene: TRBJ1-5
CDR3aa: CSAREVKGDYSNQPQHF
CDR3nt: TGCAGTGCTAGAGAGGTAAAGGGCGATTATAGCAATCAGCCCCAGCATTTT

abundance: few
len: 17
d_gene: TRBD2
v_gene: TRBV27
j_gene: TRBJ2-2
CDR3aa: CASSLSGLAANTGELFF
CDR3nt: TGTGCCAGCAGTTTATCCGGACTAGCGGCTAACACCGGGGAGCTGTTTTTT

abundance: NA
len: 14
d_gene: NA
v_gene: TRBV6-1
j_gene: TRBJ1-1
CDR3aa: CASSEPNLTGEAFF
CDR3nt: TGTGCCAGCAGTGAACCGAATTTGACGGGTGAAGCTTTCTTT

abundance: NA
len: 15
d_gene: NA
v_gene: TRBV6-5
j_gene: TRBJ1-2
CDR3aa: CASSYSEVANYGYTF
CDR3nt: TGTGCCAGCAGTTACTCGGAGGTAGCTAACTATGGCTACACCTTC

abundance: NA
len: 15
d_gene: NA
v_gene: TRBV20-1
j_gene: TRBJ2-1
CDR3aa: CSARDSRGSYNEQFF
CDR3nt: TGCAGTGCTAGAGATTCCCGGGGGTCCTACAATGAGCAGTTCTTC

abundance: NA
len: 16
d_gene: TRBD1
v_gene: TRBV24-1
j_gene: TRBJ2-2
CDR3aa: CATSDYKQGAHGELFF
CDR3nt: TGTGCCACCAGTGACTATAAACAGGGGGCGCATGGGGAGCTGTTTTTT

abundance: NA
len: 15
d_gene: TRBD1
v_gene: TRBV6-1
j_gene: TRBJ1-5
CDR3aa: CASSGGQGRNQPQHF
CDR3nt: TGTGCCAGCAGTGGCGGACAGGGGAGAAATCAGCCCCAGCATTTT

abundance: NA
len: 13
d_gene: NA
v_gene: TRBV6-2/TRBV6-3
j_gene: TRBJ1-3
CDR3aa: CASSTDRGNTIYF
CDR3nt: TGTGCCAGCAGTACCGACAGGGGAAACACCATATATTTT

abundance: NA
len: 16
d_gene: TRBD1
v_gene: TRBV6-1
j_gene: TRBJ1-5
CDR3aa: CASSRTGQGGSQPQHF
CDR3nt: TGTGCCAGCAGTCGTACTGGACAGGGGGGTTCGCAGCCCCAGCATTTT

abundance: NA
len: 11
d_gene: NA
v_gene: TRBV14
j_gene: TRBJ2-7
CDR3aa: CASSQTYEQYF
CDR3nt: TGTGCCAGCAGCCAAACCTACGAGCAGTACTTC

abundance: NA
len: 12
d_gene: NA
v_gene: TRBV9
j_gene: TRBJ2-1
CDR3aa: CASSGGGLEQFF
CDR3nt: TGTGCCAGCAGCGGGGGGGGGCTTGAGCAGTTCTTC

abundance: NA
len: 15
d_gene: NA
v_gene: TRBV7-2
j_gene: TRBJ1-4
CDR3aa: CASSEQGLANEKLFF
CDR3nt: TGTGCCAGCAGCGAACAGGGACTAGCTAATGAAAAACTGTTTTTT

abundance: NA
len: 18
d_gene: TRBD1
v_gene: TRBV12-3/TRBV12-4
j_gene: TRBJ1-1
CDR3aa: CASRPSGQGAVRGTEAFF
CDR3nt: TGTGCCAGCAGACCAAGCGGACAGGGGGCCGTTCGGGGCACTGAAGCTTTCTTT

abundance: few
len: 14
d_gene: NA
v_gene: TRBV20-1
j_gene: TRBJ1-1
CDR3aa: CSAREPKGRTEAFF
CDR3nt: TGCAGTGCTAGAGAACCAAAGGGACGTACTGAAGCTTTCTTT

abundance: few
len: 13
d_gene: NA
v_gene: TRBV21-1
j_gene: TRBJ1-2
CDR3aa: CASSKMRGYGYTF
CDR3nt: TGTGCCAGCAGCAAAATGAGGGGCTATGGCTACACCTTC

abundance: few
len: 18
d_gene: TRBD1
v_gene: TRBV11-3
j_gene: TRBJ2-7
CDR3aa: CASSSRDTGGRVITEQYF
CDR3nt: TGTGCCAGCAGCTCGCGAGATACAGGGGGCCGGGTTATCACCGAGCAGTACTTC

abundance: NA
len: 16
d_gene: NA
v_gene: TRBV6-5
j_gene: TRBJ2-1
CDR3aa: CASSYSLRGSYNEQFF
CDR3nt: TGTGCCAGCAGTTACTCGCTGAGGGGCTCCTACAATGAGCAGTTCTTC

abundance: NA
len: 14
d_gene: NA
v_gene: TRBV20-1
j_gene: TRBJ2-3
CDR3aa: CSASRRDPTDTQYF
CDR3nt: TGCAGTGCTAGCCGGAGGGACCCCACAGATACGCAGTATTTT

abundance: NA
len: 12
d_gene: NA
v_gene: TRBV2
j_gene: TRBJ2-5
CDR3aa: CASSAEPGLQYF
CDR3nt: TGTGCCAGCAGTGCCGAACCCGGGCTCCAGTACTTC

abundance: NA
len: 12
d_gene: NA
v_gene: TRBV20-1
j_gene: TRBJ1-2
CDR3aa: CSASRQRSGYTF
CDR3nt: TGCAGTGCTAGTAGGCAGCGCAGTGGCTACACCTTC

abundance: NA
len: 14
d_gene: NA
v_gene: TRBV5-1
j_gene: TRBJ1-1
CDR3aa: CASSPRGGDTEAFF
CDR3nt: TGCGCCAGCAGCCCAAGAGGGGGTGACACTGAAGCTTTCTTT

abundance: NA
len: 16
d_gene: TRBD2
v_gene: TRBV6-1
j_gene: TRBJ2-1
CDR3aa: CASKTSGWGSYDEQFF
CDR3nt: TGTGCCAGCAAAACTAGCGGGTGGGGCTCCTACGATGAGCAGTTCTTC

abundance: few
len: 14
d_gene: TRBD2
v_gene: TRBV15
j_gene: TRBJ2-7
CDR3aa: CATSRRTSGSEQYF
CDR3nt: TGTGCCACCAGCAGACGGACTAGCGGGAGCGAGCAGTACTTC

abundance: NA
len: 12
d_gene: NA
v_gene: TRBV11-3
j_gene: TRBJ1-2
CDR3aa: CASSLGMWGYTF
CDR3nt: TGTGCCAGCAGCTTAGGGATGTGGGGCTACACCTTC

abundance: few
len: 15
d_gene: NA
v_gene: TRBV10-3
j_gene: TRBJ2-5
CDR3aa: CAISEPGRVQETQYF
CDR3nt: TGTGCCATCAGTGAACCGGGACGCGTCCAAGAGACCCAGTACTTC

abundance: NA
len: 12
d_gene: NA
v_gene: TRBV6-2/TRBV6-3
j_gene: TRBJ2-5
CDR3aa: CASSYSRGAQYF
CDR3nt: TGTGCCAGCAGTTACTCTAGGGGGGCCCAGTACTTC

abundance: NA
len: 16
d_gene: TRBD1
v_gene: TRBV6-1
j_gene: TRBJ1-1
CDR3aa: CASSPQGERFRLEAFF
CDR3nt: TGTGCCAGCAGCCCCCAGGGGGAGAGGTTCCGTCTTGAAGCTTTCTTT

abundance: once
len: 14
d_gene: TRBD2
v_gene: TRBV20-1
j_gene: TRBJ2-1
CDR3aa: CSASITSGRNEQFF
CDR3nt: TGCAGTGCTAGTATAACTAGCGGCAGGAATGAGCAGTTCTTC

abundance: NA
len: 14
d_gene: NA
v_gene: TRBV11-2
j_gene: TRBJ1-1
CDR3aa: CASSPGRWGPEAFF
CDR3nt: TGTGCCAGCAGCCCTGGACGGTGGGGACCTGAAGCTTTCTTT

abundance: NA
len: 14
d_gene: NA
v_gene: TRBV15
j_gene: TRBJ1-1
CDR3aa: CATSRSGLNTEAFF
CDR3nt: TGTGCCACCAGCAGATCAGGACTAAACACTGAAGCTTTCTTT

abundance: NA
len: 15
d_gene: TRBD1
v_gene: TRBV20-1
j_gene: TRBJ1-1
CDR3aa: CSAYRGQGGDTEAFF
CDR3nt: TGCAGTGCTTATAGAGGTCAGGGGGGGGACACTGAAGCTTTCTTT

abundance: few
len: 15
d_gene: NA
v_gene: TRBV7-2
j_gene: TRBJ2-5
CDR3aa: CASSLARHLQETQYF
CDR3nt: TGTGCCAGCAGCTTAGCGCGCCATCTACAAGAGACCCAGTACTTC